Sequencing of this TCR beta chain was carried out in a study of blood T cell repertoires in COVID-19. Across the study: Sites in the United States, Italy and Spain provided acute and convalescent COVID-19 samples. The cDNA or gDNA used as material had been derived from T cells, B-cell-depleted T cells, or PBMCs.

Losses at the gene ends were 3 bases for V and 9 bases for J; bases not matched to a gene: 4. This CDR3 has 13 amino acids. Germline lookup yields CDR1 SGHTA and CDR2 FQGNSA. In the source study's methods: How many nucleated cells were present was estimated from reference gene primer amplification. Repertoires were generated with immunoSEQ multiplex PCR, while TCRdb's copy carries only in-frame clones and drops some. The V and J calls and clone size come from that table; D and trimming were worked out from the DNA. The sample contains about 140,000 clones, 85% to 90% of which appear only once. The sequence was obtained from a woman aged 45-60 years with active or convalescent COVID-19. The sample comprised peripheral blood. The chain is built from TRBV7-2 and TRBJ2-1, with TRBD1 matching 8 bases. The CDR3 loop reads CASSFDRGGEQFF. CDR3 in DNA: TGTGCCAGCAGCTTCGACAGGGGAGGTGAGCAGTTCTTC.